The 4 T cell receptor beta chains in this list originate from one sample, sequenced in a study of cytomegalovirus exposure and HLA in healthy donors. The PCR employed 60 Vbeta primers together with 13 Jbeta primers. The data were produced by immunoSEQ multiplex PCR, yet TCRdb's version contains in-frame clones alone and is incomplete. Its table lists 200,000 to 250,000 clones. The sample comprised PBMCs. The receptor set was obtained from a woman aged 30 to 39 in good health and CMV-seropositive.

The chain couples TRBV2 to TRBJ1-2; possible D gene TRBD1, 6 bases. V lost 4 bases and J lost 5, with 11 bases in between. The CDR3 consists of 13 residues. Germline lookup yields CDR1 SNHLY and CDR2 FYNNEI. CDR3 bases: TGTGCCAGCAGTGTAGGGGGGGCGTATGGCTACACCTTC. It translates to CASSVGGAYGYTF.

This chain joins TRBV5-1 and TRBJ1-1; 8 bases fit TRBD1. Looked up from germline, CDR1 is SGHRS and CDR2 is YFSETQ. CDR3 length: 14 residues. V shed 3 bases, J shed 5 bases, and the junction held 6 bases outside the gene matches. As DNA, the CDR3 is TGCGCCAGCAGCTATTACAGGGGGGGAACTGAAGCTTTCTTT. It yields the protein CASSYYRGGTEAFF.

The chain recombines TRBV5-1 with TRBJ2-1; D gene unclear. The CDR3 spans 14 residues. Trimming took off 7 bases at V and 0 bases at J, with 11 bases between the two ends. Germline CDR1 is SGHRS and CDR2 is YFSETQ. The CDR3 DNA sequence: TGCGCCAGCGGTCAGGTCAGCTCCTACAATGAGCAGTTCTTC. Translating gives CASGQVSSYNEQFF.

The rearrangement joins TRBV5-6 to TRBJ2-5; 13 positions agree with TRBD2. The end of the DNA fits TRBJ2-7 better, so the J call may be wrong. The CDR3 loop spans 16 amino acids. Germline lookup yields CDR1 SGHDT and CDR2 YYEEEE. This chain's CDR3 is CASSLVRTSGSSEQYF. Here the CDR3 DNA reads TGTGCCAGCAGCTTGGTAAGGACTAGCGGGAGCAGCGAGCAGTACTTC.